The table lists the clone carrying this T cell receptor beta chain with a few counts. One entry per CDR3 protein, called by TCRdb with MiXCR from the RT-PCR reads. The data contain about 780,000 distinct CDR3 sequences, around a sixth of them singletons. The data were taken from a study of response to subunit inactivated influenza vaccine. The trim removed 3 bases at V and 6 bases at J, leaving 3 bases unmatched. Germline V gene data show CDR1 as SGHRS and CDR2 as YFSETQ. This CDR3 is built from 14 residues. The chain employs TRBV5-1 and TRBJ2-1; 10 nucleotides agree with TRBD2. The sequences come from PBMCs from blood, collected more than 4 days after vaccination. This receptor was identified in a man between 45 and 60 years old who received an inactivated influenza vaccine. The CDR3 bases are TGCGCCAGCAGCTATCCTAGCGGGGGCAATGAGCAGTTCTTC. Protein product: CASSYPSGGNEQFF.